This T cell receptor beta chain was identified in a study of T cells after yellow fever vaccination. This clonotype came up many times. V was clipped by 7 bases and J by 0 bases; unmatched bases: 2. The CDR3 has 14 amino acids. TCRdb used MiXCR to reprocess the 5' RACE reads, holding one entry per CDR3 protein. The sample carries 450,000 to 550,000 distinct CDR3 sequences, 20% to 25% recorded once. The source was PBMCs, collected about 21 days after the first yellow fever vaccination. This chain connects TRBV12-3 or TRBV12-4 to TRBJ2-2; 7 bases line up with TRBD1. This clonotype was obtained from a man between 18 and 35 years old who received the YFV17D yellow fever vaccine. CDR3 in DNA: TGTGCCAGCACGGGACAGACGAACACCGGGGAGCTGTTTTTT. Protein: CASTGQTNTGELFF.